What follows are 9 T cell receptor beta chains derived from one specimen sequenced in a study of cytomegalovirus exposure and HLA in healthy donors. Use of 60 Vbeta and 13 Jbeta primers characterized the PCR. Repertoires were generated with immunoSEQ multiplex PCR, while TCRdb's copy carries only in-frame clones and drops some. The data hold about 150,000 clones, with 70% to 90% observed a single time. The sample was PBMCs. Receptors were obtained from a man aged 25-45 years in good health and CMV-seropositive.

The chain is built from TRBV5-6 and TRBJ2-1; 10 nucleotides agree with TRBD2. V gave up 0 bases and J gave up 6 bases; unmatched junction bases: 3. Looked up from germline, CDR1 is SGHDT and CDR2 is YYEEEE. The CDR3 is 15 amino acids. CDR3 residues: CASSLAGTSVNEQFF. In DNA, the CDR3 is TGTGCCAGCAGCTTGGCCGGGACTAGCGTCAATGAGCAGTTCTTC.

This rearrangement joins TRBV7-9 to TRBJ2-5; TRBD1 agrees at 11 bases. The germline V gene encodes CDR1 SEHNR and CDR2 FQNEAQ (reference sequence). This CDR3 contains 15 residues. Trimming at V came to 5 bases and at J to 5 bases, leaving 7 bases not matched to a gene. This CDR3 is CASSRRTGGWETQYF. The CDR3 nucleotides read TGTGCCAGCAGCCGACGGACAGGGGGCTGGGAGACCCAGTACTTC.

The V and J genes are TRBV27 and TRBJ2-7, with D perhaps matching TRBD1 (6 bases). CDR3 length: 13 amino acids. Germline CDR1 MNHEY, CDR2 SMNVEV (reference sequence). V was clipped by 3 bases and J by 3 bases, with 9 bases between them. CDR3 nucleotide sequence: TGTGCCAGCAGTTTGGGACACTTCTACGAGCAGTACTTC. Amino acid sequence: CASSLGHFYEQYF.

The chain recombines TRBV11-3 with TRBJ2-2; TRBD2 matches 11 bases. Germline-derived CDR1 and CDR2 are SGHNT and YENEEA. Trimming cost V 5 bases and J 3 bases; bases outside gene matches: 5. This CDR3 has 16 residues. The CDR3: CASSPGLAVYTGELFF. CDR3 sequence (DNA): TGTGCCAGCAGCCCGGGACTAGCGGTTTACACCGGGGAGCTGTTTTTT.

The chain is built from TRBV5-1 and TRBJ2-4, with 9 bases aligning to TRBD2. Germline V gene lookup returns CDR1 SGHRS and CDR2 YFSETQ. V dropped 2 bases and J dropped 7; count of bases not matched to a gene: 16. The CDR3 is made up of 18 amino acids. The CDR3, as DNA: TGCGCCAGCAGCTTCGTAGCGGGGGCCGTCGGGGGGGGGAACATTCAGTACTTC. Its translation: CASSFVAGAVGGGNIQYF.

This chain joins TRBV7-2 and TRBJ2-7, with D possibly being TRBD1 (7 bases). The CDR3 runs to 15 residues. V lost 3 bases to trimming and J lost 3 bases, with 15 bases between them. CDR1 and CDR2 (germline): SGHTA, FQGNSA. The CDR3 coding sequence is TGTGCCAGCAGCTTGGGGGGACAGAACCTCTACGAGCAGTACTTC. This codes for CASSLGGQNLYEQYF.

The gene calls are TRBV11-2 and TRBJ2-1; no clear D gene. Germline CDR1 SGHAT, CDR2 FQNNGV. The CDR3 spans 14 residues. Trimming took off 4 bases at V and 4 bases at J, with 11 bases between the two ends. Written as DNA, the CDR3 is TGTGCCAGCAGCTCCCGTTCCTTTTACAATGAGCAGTTCTTC. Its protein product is CASSSRSFYNEQFF.

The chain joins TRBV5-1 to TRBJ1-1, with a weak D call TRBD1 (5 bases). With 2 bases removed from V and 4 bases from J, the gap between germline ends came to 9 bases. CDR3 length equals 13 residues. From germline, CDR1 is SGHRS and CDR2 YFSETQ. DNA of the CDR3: TGCGCCAGCAGCTTTGGGACTCCCACTGAAGCTTTCTTT. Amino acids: CASSFGTPTEAFF.

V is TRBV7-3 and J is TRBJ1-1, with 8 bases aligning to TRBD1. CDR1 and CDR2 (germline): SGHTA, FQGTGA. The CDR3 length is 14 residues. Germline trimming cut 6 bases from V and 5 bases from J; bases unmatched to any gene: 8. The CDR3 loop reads CASSMQGASTEAFF. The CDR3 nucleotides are TGTGCCAGCAGTATGCAGGGGGCTTCAACTGAAGCTTTCTTT.